This T cell receptor beta chain was sequenced in a study of blood T cell repertoires in COVID-19. The germline CDR1 and CDR2 sequences are SGHNT and YYREEE (reference sequence). Trimming removed 4 bases from V and 2 bases from J, with 13 bases in between. The CDR3 loop spans 15 amino acids. Participants' reported clinical history set cohort assignment. The repertoire was sequenced with immunoSEQ multiplex PCR; TCRdb's copy has only in-frame clones and lacks some. The table includes fewer than 350,000 clones, 90% detected once. What was sequenced was PBMCs or T cells enriched from blood (not recorded which). The sequence was collected from a woman aged 18 to 35 with acute COVID-19. The chain carries TRBV5-4 and TRBJ2-1; the D gene is possibly TRBD1 (6 bases). The CDR3 bases are TGTGCCAGCAGCCAACCCAGGGGAACCTACAATGAGCAGTTCTTC. Translation gives CASSQPRGTYNEQFF.